One and the same sample provided the 9 T cell receptor beta chains below, sequenced in a study of blood T cells in healthy people across ages. PCR was performed a second time for about 6 to 12 cycles using a sample-barcoded 5' primer and a J-beta primer mix. TCRdb called the 5' RACE reads again in MiXCR, with one record for every CDR3 protein. The sample holds about 1,500,000 distinct CDR3 sequences, approximately 38% seen once. The sample taken for sequencing was blood. The receptors were gathered from a woman in her late teens or twenties in good health.

In its sample, this clonotype was seen a few times. The V call is TRBV20-1, the J call TRBJ2-7; D unclear. Germline V CDR1 and CDR2: DFQATT, SNEGSKA (reference sequence). CDR3 length: 12 residues. Trimming cost V 3 bases and J 4 bases, with 10 bases left between them. This CDR3 reads CSASSEMYEQYF. CDR3 nucleotide sequence: TGCAGTGCTAGTTCGGAGATGTACGAGCAGTACTTC.

In its sample, this clonotype was seen a few times. The chain employs TRBV9 and TRBJ2-5, with 11 bases aligning to TRBD2. The CDR3 extends over 17 amino acids. Germline values: CDR1 SGDLS, CDR2 YYNGEE. Trimming removed 0 bases from V and 2 bases from J; junction bases left unmatched: 6. CDR3 nucleotide sequence: TGTGCCAGCAGCGTAGATCCCCCTAGCGGGGGGCAAGAGACCCAGTACTTC. This gives the protein CASSVDPPSGGQETQYF.

V and J are TRBV20-1 and TRBJ2-5; 12 nucleotides match TRBD2. The V gene's germline CDR1 is DFQATT and CDR2 SNEGSKA (reference sequence). The CDR3 is 16 residues long. The trim removed 5 bases at V and 6 bases at J, leaving 13 bases unmatched. The CDR3 here is CSASSELAGGRKTQYF. The CDR3 nucleotides are TGCAGTGCTTCATCAGAGCTAGCGGGGGGGAGGAAGACCCAGTACTTC.

The chain employs TRBV14 and TRBJ2-3; D remains ambiguous. This CDR3 region has 14 residues. Germline CDR1 SGHDN, CDR2 FVKESK. V shed 5 bases and J shed 3 bases, with 12 bases lying between them. The CDR3 DNA sequence: TGTGCCAGCAGCAAGGAGATGGCGACAGATACGCAGTATTTT. Its protein product is CASSKEMATDTQYF.

This clonotype was counted a few times. The chain recombines TRBV12-3 or TRBV12-4 with TRBJ1-2; D might be TRBD1 (6 bases). The length of the CDR3 is 14 residues. V gave up 5 bases and J gave up 5 bases, with 15 bases separating them. The chain's CDR3 is CASSPSGHPYGYTF. In nucleotides, the CDR3 is TGTGCCAGCAGTCCCTCGGGACACCCTTATGGCTACACCTTC.

This clonotype turned up a few times. This sequence joins TRBV21-1 and TRBJ2-7; TRBD1 is the table's D call, not checked against the DNA. TRBV21-1 is a pseudogene segment. The CDR3 sequence is 16 residues long. The CDR3 loop reads CASSTEGSPSSYEQYF. CDR3 DNA: TGTGCCAGCAGCACCGAGGGGTCCCCTTCTTCCTACGAGCAGTACTTC.

Only a few counts were recorded for this clonotype. This sequence joins TRBV5-1 and TRBJ2-7; possibly TRBD1 or TRBD2 for D (5 bases each). Germline V gives CDR1 SGHRS, CDR2 YFSETQ. V dropped 3 bases and J dropped 5 bases, with 12 bases sitting between them. CDR3 length: 13 amino acids. For the CDR3, the DNA is TGCGCCAGCAGCTCCGGGACGGAAAACGAGCAGTACTTC. Translated: CASSSGTENEQYF.

This clonotype showed up just a few times. The CDR3 DNA reads as TGCGCCAGCAGCCCCCTCGGACAGGGAATTATGAACACTGAAGCTTTCTTT. Protein: CASSPLGQGIMNTEAFF. V usage is TRBV5-1 and J usage is TRBJ1-1; 8 bases match TRBD1. The CDR3 length is 17 residues. The V and J ends lost 4 bases and 0 bases, in that order; junction bases with no gene match: 11. The germline CDR1 and CDR2 sequences are SGHRS and YFSETQ.

This sequence joins TRBV29-1 and TRBJ2-1; possible D gene TRBD1, 5 bases. Matching the DNA end better, TRBJ2-7 makes the J call doubtful. This CDR3 has 12 amino acids. The germline V gene has CDR1 SQVTM and CDR2 ANQGSEA. CDR3 in DNA: TGCAGCGTTGAGGGGCAGTACAATGAGCAGTACTTC. This encodes CSVEGQYNEQYF.